The rows below give T cell receptor beta chains drawn from one sample of a study of cytomegalovirus exposure and HLA in healthy donors. Some clones are missing from TCRdb's copy, which holds only in-frame ones; the method was immunoSEQ multiplex PCR. The sample shows 100,000 to 150,000 clones, around nine tenths of them seen only once. Sequencing was carried out using PBMCs. The receptors here all came from a man aged 25-45 years in good health and CMV-seronegative. The CDR3 runs from the conserved cysteine through the conserved F or W. A D gene is named only where the DNA matches it firmly. Clone sizes are given selectively: once, few, many, or a class where the clone is expanded.

CDR3 protein,CDR3 DNA,clone size,J gene,V gene,D gene
CARWTLLTDTQYF,TGTGCCAGATGGACATTGCTCACAGATACGCAGTATTTT,-,TRBJ2-3,TRBV2,-
CASSSDFPSTDTQYF,TGCGCCAGCAGTTCGGACTTCCCTAGCACAGATACGCAGTATTTT,-,TRBJ2-3,TRBV5-1,-
CASSLGQGDGNTIYF,TGCGCCAGCAGCTTAGGACAGGGGGACGGAAACACCATATATTTT,-,TRBJ1-3,TRBV5-1,TRBD1
CAISESRRLAGSGETQYF,TGTGCCATCAGTGAGTCGAGGAGACTAGCGGGTTCAGGAGAGACCCAGTACTTC,-,TRBJ2-5,TRBV10-3,TRBD2
CAGESGRATDTQYF,TGTGCCGGCGAAAGCGGGAGGGCCACAGATACGCAGTATTTT,-,TRBJ2-3,TRBV7-9,TRBD2
CATSRQGERETQYF,TGTGCCACCTCTCGACAGGGAGAGCGAGAGACCCAGTACTTC,-,TRBJ2-5,TRBV11-2,TRBD1
CASSRTSGRTYNEQFF,TGTGCCAGCAGCAGGACTAGCGGGAGGACCTACAATGAGCAGTTCTTC,-,TRBJ2-1,TRBV21-1,-
CASTTYLGTGSTEAFF,TGTGCCAGCACTACTTATTTAGGGACAGGGAGCACTGAAGCTTTCTTT,-,TRBJ1-1,TRBV27,TRBD1
CASSQDGAGAGANVLTF,TGCGCCAGCAGCCAAGATGGGGCAGGGGCTGGGGCCAACGTCCTGACTTTC,-,TRBJ2-6,TRBV4-3,-
CASRGTGDRYGYTF,TGTGCCAGCAGGGGGACAGGGGATCGTTATGGCTACACCTTC,-,TRBJ1-2,TRBV13,TRBD1
CAWSGEGNQPQHF,TGTGCCTGGAGTGGAGAGGGCAATCAGCCCCAGCATTTT,-,TRBJ1-5,TRBV30,-
CSATPRFDEQFF,TGCAGCGCTACCCCCCGCTTCGATGAGCAGTTCTTC,-,TRBJ2-1,TRBV29-1,-
CASIDQGRVVQPQHF,TGTGCCAGCATTGACCAGGGGAGAGTTGTGCAGCCCCAGCATTTT,-,TRBJ1-5,TRBV6-6,-
CASSFMTGADTQYF,TGTGCCAGCAGCTTCATGACAGGGGCAGATACGCAGTATTTT,-,TRBJ2-3,TRBV6-5,TRBD1
CASSGQGIGELFF,TGTGCCAGCAGCGGACAGGGAATCGGGGAGCTGTTTTTT,-,TRBJ2-2,TRBV9,TRBD1
CASSQGTQALGYEQYF,TGCGCCAGCAGCCAAGGGACACAGGCGTTGGGGTACGAGCAGTACTTC,-,TRBJ2-7,TRBV4-3,-
CASSLAIAGGNEQFF,TGCGCCAGCAGCTTGGCGATAGCGGGAGGGAATGAGCAGTTCTTC,once,TRBJ2-1,TRBV5-1,TRBD2
CASEGQGPGYTF,TGTGCCAGTGAGGGACAGGGACCTGGCTACACCTTC,-,TRBJ1-2,TRBV6-1,TRBD1
CASSLLSSGSTDTQYF,TGTGCCAGCAGCTTGCTTTCTAGCGGGAGCACAGATACGCAGTATTTT,-,TRBJ2-3,TRBV5-6,TRBD2
CRSGQGLTPLF,TGCAGATCGGGACAGGGGTTGACGCCCCTCTTC,-,TRBJ1-2,TRBV20-1,TRBD1
CASSLGGGFISGNTIYF,TGTGCCAGCAGCTTGGGCGGAGGGTTCATCTCTGGAAACACCATATATTTT,-,TRBJ1-3,TRBV7-2,-
CASSESGPSGSIDTQYF,TGTGCCAGCAGTGAATCCGGCCCTAGCGGGAGTATAGATACGCAGTATTTT,few,TRBJ2-3,TRBV2,TRBD2
CASSENHPRGYSNQPQHF,TGCGCCAGCAGTGAGAACCACCCCAGGGGCTATAGCAATCAGCCCCAGCATTTT,-,TRBJ1-5,TRBV10-2,-
CASSPPLEQMNTGELFF,TGCGCCAGCAGCCCTCCCCTGGAGCAGATGAACACCGGGGAGCTGTTTTTT,-,TRBJ2-2,TRBV4-1,-
CASSFKASGINEQFF,TGTGCCAGCAGTTTCAAGGCTAGCGGGATCAATGAGCAGTTCTTC,-,TRBJ2-1,TRBV27,TRBD2
CASSPYQGQGYTGELFF,TGTGCCAGCAGCCCATATCAGGGACAGGGGTACACCGGGGAGCTGTTTTTT,-,TRBJ2-2,TRBV7-8,TRBD1
CASSEYNRGGFGLQFF,TGTGCCAGCAGTGAATATAACAGGGGCGGCTTCGGCTTACAGTTCTTC,-,TRBJ2-1,TRBV2,TRBD1
CASSRGGTANEQFF,TGCGCCAGCAGCCGCGGTGGGACAGCCAATGAGCAGTTCTTC,-,TRBJ2-1,TRBV4-1,TRBD1